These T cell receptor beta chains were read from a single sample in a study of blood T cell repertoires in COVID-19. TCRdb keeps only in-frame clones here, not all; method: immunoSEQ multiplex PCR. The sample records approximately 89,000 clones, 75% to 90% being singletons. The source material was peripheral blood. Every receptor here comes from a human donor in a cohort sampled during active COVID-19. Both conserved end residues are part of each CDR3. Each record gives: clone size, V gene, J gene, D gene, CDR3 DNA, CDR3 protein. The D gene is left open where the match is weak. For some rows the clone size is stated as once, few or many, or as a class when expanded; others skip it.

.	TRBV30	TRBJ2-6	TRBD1	TGTGCCTGGTCGACAGGGAGTACTGGGGCCAACGTCCTGACTTTC	CAWSTGSTGANVLTF
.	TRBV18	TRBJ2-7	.	TGTGCCAGCTCACCTGCCCCGGGAGTAGAGGCCGAGCAGTACTTC	CASSPAPGVEAEQYF
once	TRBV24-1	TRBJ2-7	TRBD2	TGTGCCACCAGTGATGGATCTAGCGGGAGAACCGAGCAGTACTTC	CATSDGSSGRTEQYF
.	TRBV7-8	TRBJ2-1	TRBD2	TGTGCCAGCAGCAGAAGCGGGAGCTGGTACAATGAGCAGTTCTTC	CASSRSGSWYNEQFF
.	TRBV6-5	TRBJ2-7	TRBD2	TGTGCCAGCAGTCCCAATCCGACTAGCAAGCAGTACTTC	CASSPNPTSKQYF
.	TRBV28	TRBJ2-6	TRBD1	TGTGCCAGCAGCCTCCCCGGACAGGGAGTCCTGACTTTC	CASSLPGQGVLTF
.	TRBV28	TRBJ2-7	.	TGTGCCAGCAGTCTCCCCCCGGAGCAGTACTTC	CASSLPPEQYF
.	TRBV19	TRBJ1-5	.	TGTGCCAGTAGTGGGGGGGGTAGACAGCCCCAGCATTTT	CASSGGGRQPQHF
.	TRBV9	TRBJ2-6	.	TGTGCCAGCAGCACTACTGCAGGGTCTGGGGCCAACGTCCTGACTTTC	CASSTTAGSGANVLTF
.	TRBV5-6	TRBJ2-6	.	TGTGCCAGCAGCATAAAACAGACCGGCTCTGGGGCCAACGTCCTGACTTTC	CASSIKQTGSGANVLTF
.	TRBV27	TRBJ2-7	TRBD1	TGTGCCAGCAATCGACAGGGAGCCTACGAGCAGTACTTC	CASNRQGAYEQYF
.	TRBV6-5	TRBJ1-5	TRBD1	TGTGCCAGCAGTTCTGACAGGGGGGGCAATCAGCCCCAGCATTTT	CASSSDRGGNQPQHF
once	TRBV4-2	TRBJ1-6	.	TGTGCCAGCAGCCAAGTAGGAGGGGCCGGCAATTCACCCCTCCACTTT	CASSQVGGAGNSPLHF
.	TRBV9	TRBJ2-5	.	TGTGCCAGCAGCGTAGGAGGAAAAGAGACCCAGTACTTC	CASSVGGKETQYF
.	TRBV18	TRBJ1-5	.	TGTGCCAGCTCGCTTCAGGGGAGGGATCAGCCCCAGCATTTT	CASSLQGRDQPQHF
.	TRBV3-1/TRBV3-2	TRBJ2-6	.	TGTGCCAGCAGCCCAGGGGAGGGGGTGGCCTCTGGGGCCAACGTCCTGACTTTC	CASSPGEGVASGANVLTF
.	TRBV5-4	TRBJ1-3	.	TGTGCCAGCAGCGGCGGCTTGCCTGGAAACACCATATATTTT	CASSGGLPGNTIYF
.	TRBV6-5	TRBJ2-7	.	TGTGCCAGCAGGATTGACAGATACTCCTACGAGCAGTACTTC	CASRIDRYSYEQYF
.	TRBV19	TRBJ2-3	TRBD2	TGTGCCAGTACGGCGGGAGGGTTCACAGATACGCAGTATTTT	CASTAGGFTDTQYF
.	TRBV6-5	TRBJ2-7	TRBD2	TGTGCCAGCCGTTCCGCTAGCGGACCCTACGAGCAGTACTTC	CASRSASGPYEQYF
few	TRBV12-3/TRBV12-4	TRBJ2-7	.	TGTGCCAGCAGAACGGACTCGCCGGAGCAGTACTTC	CASRTDSPEQYF
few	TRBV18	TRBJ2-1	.	TGTGCCAGCGCGAGAGGTTCCAATGAGCAGTTCTTC	CASARGSNEQFF
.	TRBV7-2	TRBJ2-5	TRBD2	TGTGCCAGCAGCACGACTAGCCAAGTGACCCAGTACTTC	CASSTTSQVTQYF
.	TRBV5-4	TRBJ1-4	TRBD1	TGTGCCAGCAGCGCTGACAGGGAAGGGGAAAAACTGTTTTTT	CASSADREGEKLFF
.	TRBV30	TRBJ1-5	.	TGTGCCTGGAGCGCAGGGAGGGATCAGCCCCAGCATTTT	CAWSAGRDQPQHF
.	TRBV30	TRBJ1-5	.	TGTGCCTGGAGTGTACACGGAGATCAGCCCCAGCATTTT	CAWSVHGDQPQHF
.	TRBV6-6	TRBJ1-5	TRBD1	TGTGCCAGCAGTCTCGGGACAGGGCATCAGCCCCAGCATTTT	CASSLGTGHQPQHF
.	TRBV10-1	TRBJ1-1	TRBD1	TGCGCCAGCAGCATGACCGGGACAGGGGGGAACCTACTAGAAGCTTTCTTT	CASSMTGTGGNLLEAFF